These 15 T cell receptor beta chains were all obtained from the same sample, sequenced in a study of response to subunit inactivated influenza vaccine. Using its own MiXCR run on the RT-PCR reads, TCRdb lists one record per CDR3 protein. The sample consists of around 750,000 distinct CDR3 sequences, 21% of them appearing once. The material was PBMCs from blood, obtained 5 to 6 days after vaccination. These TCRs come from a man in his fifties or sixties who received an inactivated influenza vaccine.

The CDR3 protein is CASSAVGVGTDTQYF. Written as DNA, the CDR3 is TGCGCCAGCAGTGCCGTGGGGGTTGGCACAGATACGCAGTATTTT. The chain carries TRBV10-2 and TRBJ2-3; possibly TRBD1 or TRBD2 for D (5 bases each). Per germline, CDR1 WSHSY and CDR2 SAAADI. CDR3 length equals 15 residues. V was clipped by 4 bases and J by 1 base, with 12 bases between them.

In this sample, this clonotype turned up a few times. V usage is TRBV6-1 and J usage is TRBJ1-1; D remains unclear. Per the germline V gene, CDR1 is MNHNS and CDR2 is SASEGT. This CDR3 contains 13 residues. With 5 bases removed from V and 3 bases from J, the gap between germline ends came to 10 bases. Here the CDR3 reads CASSSQEDTEAFF. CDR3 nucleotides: TGTGCCAGCAGTAGCCAGGAGGACACTGAAGCTTTCTTT.

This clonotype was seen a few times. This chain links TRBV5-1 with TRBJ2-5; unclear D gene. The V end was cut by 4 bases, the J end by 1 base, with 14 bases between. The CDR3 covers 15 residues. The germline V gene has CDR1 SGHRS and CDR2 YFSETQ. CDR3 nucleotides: TGCGCCAGCAGCGTACTTTCCGTACCCCAAGAGACCCAGTACTTC. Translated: CASSVLSVPQETQYF.

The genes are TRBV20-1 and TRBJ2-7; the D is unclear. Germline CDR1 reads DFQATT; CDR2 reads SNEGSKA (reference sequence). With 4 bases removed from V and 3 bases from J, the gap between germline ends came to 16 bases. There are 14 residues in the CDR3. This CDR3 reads CSAILDPRFYEQYF. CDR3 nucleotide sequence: TGCAGTGCTATACTTGATCCCAGGTTCTACGAGCAGTACTTC.

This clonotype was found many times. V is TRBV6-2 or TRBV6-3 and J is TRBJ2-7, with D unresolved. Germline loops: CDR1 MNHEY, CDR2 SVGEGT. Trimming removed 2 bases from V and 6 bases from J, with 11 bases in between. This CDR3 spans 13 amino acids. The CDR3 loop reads CASSYRSASEQYF. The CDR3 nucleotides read TGTGCCAGCAGTTACCGGTCCGCCTCCGAGCAGTACTTC.

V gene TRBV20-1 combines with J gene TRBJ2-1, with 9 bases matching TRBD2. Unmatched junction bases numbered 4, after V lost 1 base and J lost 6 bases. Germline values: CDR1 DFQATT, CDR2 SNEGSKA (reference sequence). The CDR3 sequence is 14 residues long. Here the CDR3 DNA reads TGCAGTGCTAGAGGAGCGGGAGGTCTCAATGAGCAGTTCTTC. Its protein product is CSARGAGGLNEQFF.

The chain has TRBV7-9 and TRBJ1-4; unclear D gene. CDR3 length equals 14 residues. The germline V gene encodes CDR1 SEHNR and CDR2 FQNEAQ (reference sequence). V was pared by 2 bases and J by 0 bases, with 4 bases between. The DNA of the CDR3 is TGTGCCAGCAGCTTAAGGTCAACTAATGAAAAACTGTTTTTT. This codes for CASSLRSTNEKLFF.

This CDR3 reads CSAIAGGPMDEQFF. The CDR3 DNA reads TGCAGTGCTATAGCGGGAGGTCCGATGGATGAGCAGTTCTTC. The V and J genes are TRBV20-1 and TRBJ2-1; 10 nucleotides agree with TRBD2. The V gene end was trimmed by 4 bases and the J gene end by 8 bases; junction bases not matched to a gene: 8. The germline CDR1 and CDR2 sequences are DFQATT and SNEGSKA (reference sequence). The CDR3 runs 14 residues.

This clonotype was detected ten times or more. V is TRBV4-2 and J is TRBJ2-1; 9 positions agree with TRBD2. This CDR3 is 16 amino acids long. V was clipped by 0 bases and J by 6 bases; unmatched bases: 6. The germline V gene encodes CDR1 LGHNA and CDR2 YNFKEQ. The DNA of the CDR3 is TGTGCCAGCAGCCAAGATGGCGGGAGGGCCTTCAATGAGCAGTTCTTC. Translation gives CASSQDGGRAFNEQFF.

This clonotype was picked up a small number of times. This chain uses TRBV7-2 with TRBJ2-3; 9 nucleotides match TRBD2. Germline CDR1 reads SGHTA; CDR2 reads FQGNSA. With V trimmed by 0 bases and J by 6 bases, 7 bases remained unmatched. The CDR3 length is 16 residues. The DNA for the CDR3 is TGTGCCAGCAGCTTAGCGGTGGGGACTAGCTACGATACGCAGTATTTT. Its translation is CASSLAVGTSYDTQYF.

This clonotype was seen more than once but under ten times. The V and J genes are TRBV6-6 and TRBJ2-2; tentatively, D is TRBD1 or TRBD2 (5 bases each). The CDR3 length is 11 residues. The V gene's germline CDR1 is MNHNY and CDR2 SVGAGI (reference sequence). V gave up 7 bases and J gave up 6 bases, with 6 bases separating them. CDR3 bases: TGTGCCAGCATGGGGGCCGGGGAGCTGTTTTTT. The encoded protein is CASMGAGELFF.

CDR3 sequence (DNA): TGCAGTGCAACCGGGACTAGCGGGATTGGTTACAATGAGCAGTTCTTC. It yields the protein CSATGTSGIGYNEQFF. This chain connects TRBV20-1 to TRBJ2-1, with 13 positions matching TRBD2. The V gene end was trimmed by 6 bases and the J gene end by 4 bases; junction bases not matched to a gene: 9. The CDR3 sequence is 16 residues long. Looked up from germline, CDR1 is DFQATT and CDR2 is SNEGSKA (reference sequence).

The CDR3 loop reads CSVGGSGRDYNEQFF. CDR3 nucleotides: TGCAGCGTTGGGGGAAGCGGGAGGGACTACAATGAGCAGTTCTTC. The rearrangement joins TRBV29-1 to TRBJ2-1, with 10 bases fitting TRBD2. The CDR3 spans 15 residues. V gave up 4 bases and J gave up 3 bases; unmatched junction bases: 6. CDR1 and CDR2 from the germline V gene are SQVTM and ANQGSEA.

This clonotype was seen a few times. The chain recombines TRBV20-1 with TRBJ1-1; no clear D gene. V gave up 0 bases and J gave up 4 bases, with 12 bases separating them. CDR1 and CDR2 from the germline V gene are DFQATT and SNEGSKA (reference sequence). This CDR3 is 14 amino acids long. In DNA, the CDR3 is TGCAGTGCTAGAGATGCGGCGGTTGTCACTGAAGCTTTCTTT. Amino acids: CSARDAAVVTEAFF.

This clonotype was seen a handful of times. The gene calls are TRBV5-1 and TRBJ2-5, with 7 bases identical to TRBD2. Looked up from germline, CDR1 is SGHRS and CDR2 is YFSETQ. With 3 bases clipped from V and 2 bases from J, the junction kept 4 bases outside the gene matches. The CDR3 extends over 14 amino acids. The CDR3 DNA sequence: TGCGCCAGCAGCTGGGAGGGCCTACAAGAGACCCAGTACTTC. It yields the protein CASSWEGLQETQYF.